The TCR beta chain described here comes from a study of shared clonotypes between healthy human individuals. V lost 6 bases and J 3 bases, leaving 18 bases between the germline ends. In germline, CDR1 is MDHEN, CDR2 SYDVKM. The CDR3 is made up of 16 amino acids. Original data processing: Junction-only sequences without quality scores came from ImmunoSEQ, so filtering differed. This table comes from immunoSEQ multiplex PCR, and its TCRdb copy is limited to in-frame clones, with some not included. D and trimming come from the DNA, and the V and J calls and clone size come from that table. The profile shows about 960,000 clones, 60% to 85% of them singletons. A single count supports this clone.

Sequencing input: memory CD4+ T cells sorted from blood. The subset was: CD45RA-negative fraction. The sequence was obtained from a young man in good health. The chain employs TRBV28 and TRBJ2-4, with D possibly matching TRBD2 (5 bases). CDR3 protein: CASRTSGVLDKNIQYF. The DNA for the CDR3 is TGTGCCAGCAGGACGTCCGGGGTCTTAGACAAAAACATTCAGTACTTC. The full variable domain, with the rest looked up from reference TRBV28 and TRBJ2-4, is DVKVTQSSRYLVKRTGEKVFLECVQDMDHENMFWYRQDPGLGLRLIYFSYDVKMKEKGDIPEGYSVSREKKERFSLILESASTNQTSMYLCASRTSGVLDKNIQYFGAGTRLSVL.